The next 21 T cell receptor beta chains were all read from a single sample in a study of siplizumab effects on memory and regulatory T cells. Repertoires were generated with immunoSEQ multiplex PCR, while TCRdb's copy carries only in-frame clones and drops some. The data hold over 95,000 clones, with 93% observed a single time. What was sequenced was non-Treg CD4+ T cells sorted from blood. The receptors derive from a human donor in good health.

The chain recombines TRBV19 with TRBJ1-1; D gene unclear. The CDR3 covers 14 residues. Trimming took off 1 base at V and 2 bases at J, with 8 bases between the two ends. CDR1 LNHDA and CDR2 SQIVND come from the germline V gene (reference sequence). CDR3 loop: CASSIVIGNTEAFF. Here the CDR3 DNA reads TGTGCCAGTAGTATAGTTATAGGAAACACTGAAGCTTTCTTT.

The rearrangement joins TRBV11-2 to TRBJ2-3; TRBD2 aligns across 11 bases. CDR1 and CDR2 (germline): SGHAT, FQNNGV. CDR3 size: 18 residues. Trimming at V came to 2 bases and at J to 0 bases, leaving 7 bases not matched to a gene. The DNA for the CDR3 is TGTGCCAGCAGCTTACCGCGACTAGCGGGGTTGAGCACAGATACGCAGTATTTT. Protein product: CASSLPRLAGLSTDTQYF.

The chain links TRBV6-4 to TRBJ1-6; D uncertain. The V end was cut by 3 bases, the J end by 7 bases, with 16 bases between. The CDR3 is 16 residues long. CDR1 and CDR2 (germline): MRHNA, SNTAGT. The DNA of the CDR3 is TGTGCCAGCAGTGATTCTCACCGTTCACCAAATTCACCCCTCCACTTT. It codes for CASSDSHRSPNSPLHF.

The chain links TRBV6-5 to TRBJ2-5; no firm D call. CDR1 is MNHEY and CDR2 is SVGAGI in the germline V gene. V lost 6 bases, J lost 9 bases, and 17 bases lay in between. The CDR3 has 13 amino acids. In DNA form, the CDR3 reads TGTGCCAGCAGCAACGCCCACCCTGGGGCCCAGTACTTC. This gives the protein CASSNAHPGAQYF.

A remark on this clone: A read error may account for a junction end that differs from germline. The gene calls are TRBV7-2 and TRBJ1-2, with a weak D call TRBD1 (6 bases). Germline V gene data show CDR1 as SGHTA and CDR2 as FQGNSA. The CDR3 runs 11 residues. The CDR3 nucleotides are TGTGCCAGCAGCTTCGGCTCGGACAGCTTCTTC. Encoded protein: CASSFGSDSFF.

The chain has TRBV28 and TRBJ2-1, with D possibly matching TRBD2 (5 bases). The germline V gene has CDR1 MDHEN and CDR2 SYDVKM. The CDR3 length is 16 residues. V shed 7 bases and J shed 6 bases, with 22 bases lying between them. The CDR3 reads CASKPLGGGQGNEQFF. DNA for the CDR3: TGTGCCAGCAAGCCCCTAGGCGGAGGCCAAGGCAATGAGCAGTTCTTC.

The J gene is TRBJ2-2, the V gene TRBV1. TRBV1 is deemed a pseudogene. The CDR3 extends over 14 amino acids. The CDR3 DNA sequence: TGCACCAGCAGCTTACAGCTAGGTTCTGGGGAGCTGTTTTTT. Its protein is CTSSLQLGSGELFF.

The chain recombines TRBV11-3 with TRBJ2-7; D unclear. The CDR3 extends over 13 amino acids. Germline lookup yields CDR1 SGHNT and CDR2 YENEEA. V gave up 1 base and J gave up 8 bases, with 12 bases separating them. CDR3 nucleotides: TGTGCCAGCAGCTTAGGTGCAGATCTAAAGCAGTACTTC. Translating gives CASSLGADLKQYF.

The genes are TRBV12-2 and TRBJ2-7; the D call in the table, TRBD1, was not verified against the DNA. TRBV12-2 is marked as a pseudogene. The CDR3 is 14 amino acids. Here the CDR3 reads CASRHGTGGHEQYF. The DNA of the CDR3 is TGTGCAAGTCGCCACGGGACAGGGGGCCACGAGCAGTACTTC.

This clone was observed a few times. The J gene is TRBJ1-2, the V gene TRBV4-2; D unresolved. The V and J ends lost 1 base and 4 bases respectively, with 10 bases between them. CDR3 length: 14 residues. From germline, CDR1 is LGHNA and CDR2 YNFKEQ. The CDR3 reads CASSQVDNSYGYTF. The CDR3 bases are TGTGCCAGCAGCCAAGTCGATAACAGCTATGGCTACACCTTC.

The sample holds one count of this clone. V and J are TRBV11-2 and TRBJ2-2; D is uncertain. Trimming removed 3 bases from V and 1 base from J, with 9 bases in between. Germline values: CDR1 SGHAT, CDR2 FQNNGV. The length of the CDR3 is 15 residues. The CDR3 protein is CASSFKFGNTGELFF. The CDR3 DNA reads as TGTGCCAGCAGCTTTAAGTTTGGGAACACCGGGGAGCTGTTTTTT.

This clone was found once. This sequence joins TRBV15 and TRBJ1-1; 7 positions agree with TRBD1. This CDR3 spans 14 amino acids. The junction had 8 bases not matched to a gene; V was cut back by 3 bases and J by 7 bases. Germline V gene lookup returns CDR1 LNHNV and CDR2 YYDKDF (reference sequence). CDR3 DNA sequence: TGTGCCACCAGCAGTGAGACAGGGAGGAATGAAGCTTTCTTT. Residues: CATSSETGRNEAFF.

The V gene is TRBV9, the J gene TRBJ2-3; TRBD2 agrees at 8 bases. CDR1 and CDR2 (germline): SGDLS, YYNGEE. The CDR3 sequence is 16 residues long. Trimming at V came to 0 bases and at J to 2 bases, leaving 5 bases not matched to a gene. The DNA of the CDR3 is TGTGCCAGCAGCGTAGGGGTTAGCGGGGACACAGATACGCAGTATTTT. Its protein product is CASSVGVSGDTDTQYF.

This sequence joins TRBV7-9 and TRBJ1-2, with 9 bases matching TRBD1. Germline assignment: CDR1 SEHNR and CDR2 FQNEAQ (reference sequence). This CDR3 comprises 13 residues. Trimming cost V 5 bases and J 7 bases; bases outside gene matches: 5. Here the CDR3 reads CASSTQGAGGYTF. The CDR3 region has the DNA TGTGCCAGCAGCACACAGGGGGCTGGTGGCTACACCTTC. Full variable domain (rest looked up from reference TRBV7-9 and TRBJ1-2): DTGVSQNPRHKITKRGQNVTFRCDPISEHNRLYWYRQTLGQGPEFLTYFQNEAQLEKSRLLSDRFSAERPKGSFSTLEIQRTEQGDSAMYLCASSTQGAGGYTFGSGTRLTVV.

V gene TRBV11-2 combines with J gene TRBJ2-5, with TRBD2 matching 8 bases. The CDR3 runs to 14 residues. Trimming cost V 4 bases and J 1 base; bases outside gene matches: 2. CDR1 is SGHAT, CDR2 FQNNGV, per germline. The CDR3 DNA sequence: TGTGCCAGCAGCTCACTAGCGGCCCAAGAGACCCAGTACTTC. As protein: CASSSLAAQETQYF.

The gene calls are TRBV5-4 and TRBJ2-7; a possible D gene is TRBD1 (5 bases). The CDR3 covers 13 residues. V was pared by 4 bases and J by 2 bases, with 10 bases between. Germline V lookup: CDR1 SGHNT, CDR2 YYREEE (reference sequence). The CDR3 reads CASSASGPYEQYF. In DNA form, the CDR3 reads TGTGCCAGCAGCGCTTCAGGGCCCTACGAGCAGTACTTC.

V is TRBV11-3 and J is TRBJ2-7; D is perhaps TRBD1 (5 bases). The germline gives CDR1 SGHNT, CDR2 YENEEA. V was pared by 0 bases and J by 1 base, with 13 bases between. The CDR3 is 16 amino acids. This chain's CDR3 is CASSLEGHRRSYEQYF. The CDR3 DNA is TGTGCCAGCAGCTTAGAAGGACACAGAAGGTCCTACGAGCAGTACTTC.

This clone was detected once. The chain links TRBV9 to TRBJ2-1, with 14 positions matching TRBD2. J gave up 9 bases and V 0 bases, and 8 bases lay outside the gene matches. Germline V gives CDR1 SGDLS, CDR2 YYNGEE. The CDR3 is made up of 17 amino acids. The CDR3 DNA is TGTGCCAGCAGCGTAGTCCCGACTAGCGGGGGGGCGGGTGAGCAGTTCTTC. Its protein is CASSVVPTSGGAGEQFF.

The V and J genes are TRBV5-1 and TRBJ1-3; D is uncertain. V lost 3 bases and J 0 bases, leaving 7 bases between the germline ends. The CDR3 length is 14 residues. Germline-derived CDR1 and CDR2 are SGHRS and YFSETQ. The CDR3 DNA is TGCGCCAGCAGCTCGGCCACCTCTGGAAACACCATATATTTT. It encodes CASSSATSGNTIYF.

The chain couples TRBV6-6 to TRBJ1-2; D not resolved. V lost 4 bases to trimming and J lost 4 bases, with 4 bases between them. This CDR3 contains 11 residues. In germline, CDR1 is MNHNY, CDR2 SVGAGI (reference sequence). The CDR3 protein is CASSFGYGYTF. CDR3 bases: TGTGCCAGCAGTTTCGGCTATGGCTACACCTTC.

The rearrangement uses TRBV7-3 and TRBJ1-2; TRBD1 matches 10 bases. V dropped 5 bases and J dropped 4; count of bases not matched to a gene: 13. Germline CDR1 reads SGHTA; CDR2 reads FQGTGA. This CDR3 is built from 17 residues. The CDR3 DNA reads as TGTGCCAGCAGCCCCGGACAGGGGGGAAGGTCGGGCTATGGCTACACCTTC. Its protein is CASSPGQGGRSGYGYTF.